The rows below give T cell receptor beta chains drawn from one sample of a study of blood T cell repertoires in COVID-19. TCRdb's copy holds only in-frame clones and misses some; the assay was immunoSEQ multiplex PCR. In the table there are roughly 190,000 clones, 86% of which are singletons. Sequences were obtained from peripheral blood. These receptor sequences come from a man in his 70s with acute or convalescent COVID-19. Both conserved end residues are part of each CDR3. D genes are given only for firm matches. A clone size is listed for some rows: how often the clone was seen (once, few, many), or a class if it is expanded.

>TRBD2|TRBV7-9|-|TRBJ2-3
TGTGCCAGCAGCTTAGGGCTAGCGGCTAGCACAGATACGCAGTATTTT
CASSLGLAASTDTQYF
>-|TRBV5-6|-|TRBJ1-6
TGTGCCAGCAGCTTCTACGGGAGCGATTCACCCCTCCACTTT
CASSFYGSDSPLHF
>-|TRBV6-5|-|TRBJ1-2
TGTGCCAGCAGTACCTCTACGGGCTATGGCTACACCTTC
CASSTSTGYGYTF
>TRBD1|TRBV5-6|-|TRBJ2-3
TGTGCCAGCAGCGGCCCAATGGGGACAGGGGGCTTCAAAACAGATACGCAGTATTTT
CASSGPMGTGGFKTDTQYF
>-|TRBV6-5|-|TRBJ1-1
TGTGCCAGCAGTTGGGGCGGAATAAGGAACACTGAAGCTTTCTTT
CASSWGGIRNTEAFF
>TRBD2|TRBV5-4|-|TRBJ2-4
TGTGCCAGCAGCGCTTGGGGGAGCGGGAGATCTCACATTCAGTACTTC
CASSAWGSGRSHIQYF
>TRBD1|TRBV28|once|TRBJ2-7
TGTGCCAGCAATTTTCTTGTGACAGGGGGCATCCACGAGCAGTACTTC
CASNFLVTGGIHEQYF
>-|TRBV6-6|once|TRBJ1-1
TGTGCCAGCAGTTTTGGGACGGGAGCGAACACTGAAGCTTTCTTT
CASSFGTGANTEAFF
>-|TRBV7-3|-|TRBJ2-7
TGTGCCAGCAGTCAGACACCCTCCTACGAGCAGTACTTC
CASSQTPSYEQYF
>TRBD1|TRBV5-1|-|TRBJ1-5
TGCGCCAGCAGCCCGACAGGGATGGGCAATCAGCCCCAGCATTTT
CASSPTGMGNQPQHF
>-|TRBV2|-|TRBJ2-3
TGTGCCAGCAGGTTGACAGAGGGCACAGATACGCAGTATTTT
CASRLTEGTDTQYF
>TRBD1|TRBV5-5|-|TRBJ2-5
TGTGCCAGCAGCTTGACAGGGGGAGAGACCCAGTACTTC
CASSLTGGETQYF
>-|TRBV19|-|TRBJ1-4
TGTGCCAGTAGCGAAAGGTGGGGGGGTGAAAAACTGTTTTTT
CASSERWGGEKLFF
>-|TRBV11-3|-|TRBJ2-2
TGTGCCAGCAGCTCGGACAGTTTCACCGGGGAGCTGTTTTTT
CASSSDSFTGELFF
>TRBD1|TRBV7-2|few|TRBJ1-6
TGTGCCAGCAGCTCCCAGGGGACAGCAAATTCACCCCTCCACTTT
CASSSQGTANSPLHF
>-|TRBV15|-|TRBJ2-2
TGTGCCACCAGCAGACAGCGCCCGAACACCGGGGAGCTGTTTTTT
CATSRQRPNTGELFF
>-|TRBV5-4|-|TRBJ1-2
TGTGCCAGCAGCGCACTGCTAGGATATGGCTACACCTTC
CASSALLGYGYTF
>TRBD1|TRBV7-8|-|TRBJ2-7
TGTGCCAGCAGCTTCGGCCGGGACAGGGGAGCCTACGAGCAGTACTTC
CASSFGRDRGAYEQYF
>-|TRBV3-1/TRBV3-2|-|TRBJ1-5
TGTGCCAGCAGCCAAGATGGGGGCAGTTATCAGCCCCAGCATTTT
CASSQDGGSYQPQHF
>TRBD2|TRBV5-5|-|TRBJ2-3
TGTGCCAGCAGCTTGGCCGGGAGGTTGGATACGCAGTATTTT
CASSLAGRLDTQYF
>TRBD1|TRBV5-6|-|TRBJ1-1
TGTGCCAGCAGCTTCCCCGGACAGGGGTCCGGGTTCGCTGAAGCTTTCTTT
CASSFPGQGSGFAEAFF
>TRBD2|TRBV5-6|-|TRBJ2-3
TGTGCCAGCAGCTTGAGCGGGAGGGCAGATACGCAGTATTTT
CASSLSGRADTQYF
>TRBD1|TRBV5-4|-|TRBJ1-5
TGTGCCAGCAGCTTGGATAGGCCGGGACAGGGGGATCAGCCCCAGCATTTT
CASSLDRPGQGDQPQHF
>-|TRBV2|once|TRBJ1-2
TGTGCCAGCAGTGAGGACAGCTATGGCTACACCTTC
CASSEDSYGYTF
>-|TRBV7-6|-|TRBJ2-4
TGTGCCAGCAGCCGGCGACAGGGCCTCGGGGGAGACATTCAGTACTTC
CASSRRQGLGGDIQYF
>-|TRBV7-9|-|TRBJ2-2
TGTGCCGAGGGACCCAGGAGGGCCCTAAACACCGGGGAGCTGTTTTTT
CAEGPRRALNTGELFF
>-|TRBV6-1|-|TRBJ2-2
TGTGCCAGCAGTGAACGGGCGCGGGGCGGGGAGCTGTTTTTT
CASSERARGGELFF
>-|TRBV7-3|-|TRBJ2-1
TGTGCCAGCAGCTTAGGGGCGGACAATGAGCAGTTCTTC
CASSLGADNEQFF
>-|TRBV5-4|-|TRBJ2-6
TGTGCCAGCAGCTCGAGTACAGATACCTCTGGGGCCAACGTCCTGACTTTC
CASSSSTDTSGANVLTF
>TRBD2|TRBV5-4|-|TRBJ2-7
TGTGCCAGCAGCCCACCGGGACTAGTGATAAGCGAGCAGTACTTC
CASSPPGLVISEQYF
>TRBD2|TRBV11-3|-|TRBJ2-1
TGTGCCAGCAGCTCGGGGGGGTACAATGAGCAGTTCTTC
CASSSGGYNEQFF
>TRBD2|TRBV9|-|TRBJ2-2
TGTGCCAGCAGCGGGGAGACTAGCGGGGGTCTCGGGGAGCTGTTTTTT
CASSGETSGGLGELFF
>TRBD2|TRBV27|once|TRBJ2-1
TGTGCCAGCAGTTCGAGCGGGGGCTCCTACAATGAGCAGTTCTTC
CASSSSGGSYNEQFF
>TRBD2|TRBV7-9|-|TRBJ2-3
TGTGCCAGCAGCTTCGTCCCTAGCGGGAGTAAGGCAGATACGCAGTATTTT
CASSFVPSGSKADTQYF
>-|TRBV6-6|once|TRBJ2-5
TGTGCCAGCAGCCTACCGGGGGGCCTCCAAGAGACCCAGTACTTC
CASSLPGGLQETQYF
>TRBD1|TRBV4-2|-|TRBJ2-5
TGTGCCAGCAGCGGACAGGGGGCGGGTGAGACCCAGTACTTC
CASSGQGAGETQYF
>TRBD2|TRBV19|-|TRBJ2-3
TGTGCCAGTACTACTCAGCGGGAGGGTCGACTGACGCAGTATTTT
CASTTQREGRLTQYF